These 12 T cell receptor beta chains were sequenced from one sample in a study of long-term antiretroviral therapy in people with HIV (dated by TCRdb to between 2021 and 2022). The immunoSEQ hsTCRB v3.0 assay was used at survey level resolution for TRB variable region sequencing. TCRdb took this table from immuneACCESS and kept in-frame rearrangements with V and J called. Such tables lack part of the clones; where checked against another copy, unresolved V genes explain under half of the gap, and the rest is unexplained. This sample is represented by some 20,000 clones; approximately 86% of them were singletons. Jointly, the top ten make up about 10% of the sample. The specimen comprised unsorted PBMCs, sampled roughly 2.3 years after starting antiretroviral therapy. Receptors originate from a man aged 35-49 years with HIV.

The chain links TRBV19 to TRBJ2-7; D remains ambiguous. Trimming cost V 6 bases and J 2 bases, with 5 bases left between them. CDR3 length equals 11 residues. The germline CDR1 and CDR2 sequences are LNHDA and SQIVND (reference sequence). The CDR3 DNA is TGTGCCAGTAGCGGACCCTACGAGCAGTACTTC. As protein: CASSGPYEQYF.

J is TRBJ1-4 and V is TRBV18, with no clear D. Deletions cut 4 bases from V and 0 bases from J, with 9 bases between. The CDR3 has 15 residues. Germline V lookup: CDR1 KGHSH, CDR2 LQKENI. The CDR3 reads CASSLGRATNEKLFF. The CDR3 bases are TGTGCCAGCTCACTCGGCAGAGCAACTAATGAAAAACTGTTTTTT.

The chain has TRBV27 and TRBJ2-7; D might be TRBD2 (5 bases). V dropped 6 bases and J dropped 6 bases, with 9 bases sitting between them. Germline V gives CDR1 MNHEY, CDR2 SMNVEV (reference sequence). This CDR3 spans 11 amino acids. The CDR3 sequence is CASSPGGEQYF. The CDR3, as DNA: TGTGCCAGCAGCCCAGGAGGCGAGCAGTACTTC.

V usage is TRBV5-1 and J usage is TRBJ2-2; weak D call: TRBD1 (5 bases). Per germline, CDR1 SGHRS and CDR2 YFSETQ. The V end was cut by 2 bases, the J end by 4 bases, with 9 bases between. CDR3 length: 14 amino acids. CDR3 loop: CASSFSQGTGELFF. CDR3 coding DNA: TGCGCCAGCAGCTTCTCTCAGGGCACCGGGGAGCTGTTTTTT.

This clone has a single count. V is TRBV19 and J is TRBJ1-1; 7 bases are shared with TRBD1. V was pared by 5 bases and J by 4 bases, with 4 bases of the junction left unmatched. The CDR3 sequence is 13 residues long. Per the germline V gene, CDR1 is LNHDA and CDR2 is SQIVND (reference sequence). CDR3 loop: CASSLGQITEAFF. Written as DNA, the CDR3 is TGTGCCAGTAGTTTGGGACAGATCACTGAAGCTTTCTTT.

The chain carries TRBV7-3 and TRBJ1-3; D perhaps matches TRBD1 (5 bases). The CDR3 consists of 15 residues. Germline values: CDR1 SGHTA, CDR2 FQGTGA. V lost 0 bases and J lost 8, with 14 bases in between. CDR3 region: CASSLTGEGRDTIYF. The CDR3 nucleotides are TGTGCCAGCAGCTTAACAGGGGAAGGGAGAGACACCATATATTTT. The full variable domain, rest sourced from reference TRBV7-3 and TRBJ1-3, is GAGVSQTPSNKVTEKGKYVELRCDPISGHTALYWYRQSLGQGPEFLIYFQGTGAADDSGLPNDRFFAVRPEGSVSTLKIQRTERGDSAVYLCASSLTGEGRDTIYFGEGSWLTVV.

The rearrangement joins TRBV9 to TRBJ1-2; D unresolved. There are 15 residues in the CDR3. The germline V gene has CDR1 SGDLS and CDR2 YYNGEE. V lost 0 bases to trimming and J lost 0 bases, with 9 bases between them. This CDR3 is CASSVGSGSNYGYTF. As DNA, the CDR3 is TGTGCCAGCAGCGTAGGCTCGGGCTCTAACTATGGCTACACCTTC.

The rearrangement links TRBV7-8 to TRBJ1-2, with 9 positions matching TRBD1. The CDR3 is made up of 16 amino acids. Germline CDR1 is SGHVS and CDR2 is FQNEAQ. V shed 4 bases, J shed 6 bases, and the junction held 12 bases outside the gene matches. CDR3 nucleotide sequence: TGTGCCAGCAGCTCCCTCCTTGTGGGACAGGGTAATGGCTACACCTTC. This gives the protein CASSSLLVGQGNGYTF.

The V call is TRBV5-1, the J call TRBJ2-3; D call uncertain. Germline V gene sequence: CDR1 SGHRS, CDR2 YFSETQ. The CDR3 is 12 amino acids. V was shortened by 2 bases and J by 4 bases, with 5 bases between the two germline ends. CDR3 sequence: CASSFNADTQYF. DNA for the CDR3: TGCGCCAGCAGCTTCAACGCAGATACGCAGTATTTT.

V and J are TRBV15 and TRBJ2-3, with 11 nucleotides matching TRBD1. J was trimmed by 1 base and V by 6 bases; bases with no gene match: 18. The germline V gene has CDR1 LNHNV and CDR2 YYDKDF (reference sequence). The CDR3 consists of 20 residues. CDR3 loop: CATRAPGQGAEKRGTDTQYF. In DNA, the CDR3 is TGTGCCACCAGGGCGCCCGGACAGGGGGCGGAAAAGAGGGGCACAGATACGCAGTATTTT.

V and J are TRBV2 and TRBJ1-4; D is unresolved. In germline, CDR1 is SNHLY, CDR2 FYNNEI. V was pared by 3 bases and J by 2 bases, with 22 bases between. This CDR3 has 19 amino acids. The CDR3 nucleotides read TGTGCCAGCAGTGACGGACCCTCCCCCACCCTGAAGACTAATGAAAAACTGTTTTTT. Its protein product is CASSDGPSPTLKTNEKLFF.

The V gene is TRBV18, the J gene TRBJ1-6, with D perhaps TRBD1 (6 bases). This CDR3 has 15 residues. Germline V CDR1 and CDR2: KGHSH, LQKENI. V lost 6 bases and J lost 8, with 17 bases in between. As DNA, the CDR3 is TGTGCCAGCTCCCCGGGGGGACAAAAAGATTCACCCCTCCACTTT. It specifies CASSPGGQKDSPLHF.